The present TCR beta chain was sequenced within a study of CD8+ T cells in alopecia areata. V lost 7 bases, J lost 7 bases, and 12 bases stayed unmatched. Germline-derived CDR1 and CDR2 are MNHEY and SVGAGI. The CDR3 runs to 15 residues. The sequencing template was cDNA reverse transcribed from extracted RNA. Clones were sequenced by immunoSEQ multiplex PCR, and TCRdb holds only the in-frame ones, with some missing. The sample yields 140,000 to 150,000 clones, more than 40% seen once. Peripheral blood and lesional scalp punch biopsies were taken from alopecia areata patients. Study findings and constraints: Although TCR sharing was seen in mice, sharing across patients was less clear, possibly for HLA-related reasons. An increase in clonality over normal scalp was evident in lesional scalp, especially alopecia totalis/universalis.

As for this clone: As yet, its antigen is unknown.

The source material was CD4+ T cells sorted from blood. This chain joins TRBV6-5 and TRBJ2-1; 8 nucleotides align to TRBD2. This receptor was identified in a human donor with alopecia areata. The CDR3 nucleotides read TGTGCCAGCACTGCAGCGGGAGCCTCTGGGAATGAGCAGTTCTTC. Translation gives CASTAAGASGNEQFF.